These T cell receptor beta chains were read from a single sample in a study of shared clonotypes between healthy human individuals. The repertoire was sequenced with immunoSEQ multiplex PCR; TCRdb's copy has only in-frame clones and lacks some. The sample has about 2.4 million clones, roughly nine tenths seen once; the top ten hold roughly 0.13%. Material: naive CD4+ T cells sorted from blood. All receptors derive from a man between 18 and 29 years old in good health. Each CDR3 is given with its conserved first and last residue. Fields, in order: J gene, clone size, V gene, D gene, CDR3 protein, CDR3 DNA. The D gene is left open where the match is weak. Size tells how often a clone was seen (once, few, many) or the class of an expanded clone, and some rows leave it out.

j_call: TRBJ2-7
clone_size: -
v_call: TRBV7-2
d_call: -
cdr3_aa: CASSTGTFSYEQYF
cdr3_nt: TGTGCCAGCAGCACCGGGACCTTCTCCTACGAGCAGTACTTC

j_call: TRBJ2-7
clone_size: -
v_call: TRBV7-2
d_call: -
cdr3_aa: CASSSQGTVAHEQYF
cdr3_nt: TGTGCCAGCAGCTCCCAGGGGACGGTGGCCCACGAGCAGTACTTC

j_call: TRBJ1-4
clone_size: -
v_call: TRBV9
d_call: -
cdr3_aa: CASSVGGLSEKLFF
cdr3_nt: TGTGCCAGCAGCGTAGGAGGGTTGAGTGAAAAACTGTTTTTT

j_call: TRBJ2-1
clone_size: -
v_call: TRBV10-3
d_call: -
cdr3_aa: CAISSGTLHNEQFF
cdr3_nt: TGTGCCATCAGTTCCGGGACCCTACACAATGAGCAGTTCTTC

j_call: TRBJ1-2
clone_size: -
v_call: TRBV5-6
d_call: TRBD1
cdr3_aa: CASRTTGGYGYTF
cdr3_nt: TGTGCCAGCAGGACGACAGGGGGTTATGGCTACACCTTC

j_call: TRBJ2-2
clone_size: -
v_call: TRBV2
d_call: -
cdr3_aa: CASSEWVAGGSKNTGELFF
cdr3_nt: TGTGCCAGCAGTGAGTGGGTTGCAGGGGGGTCTAAGAACACCGGGGAGCTGTTTTTT

j_call: TRBJ1-2
clone_size: -
v_call: TRBV10-3
d_call: -
cdr3_aa: CAIRAGVVPNYGYTF
cdr3_nt: TGTGCCATCAGAGCAGGGGTTGTGCCTAACTATGGCTACACCTTC

j_call: TRBJ1-6
clone_size: -
v_call: TRBV7-3
d_call: -
cdr3_aa: CASSLGGESPLHF
cdr3_nt: TGTGCCAGCAGCTTAGGAGGCGAATCACCCCTCCACTTT

j_call: TRBJ2-7
clone_size: -
v_call: TRBV7-6
d_call: -
cdr3_aa: CASSLGSSRGASYEQYF
cdr3_nt: TGTGCCAGCAGCTTAGGTAGTAGCAGGGGAGCCTCCTACGAGCAGTACTTC

j_call: TRBJ2-5
clone_size: -
v_call: TRBV28
d_call: -
cdr3_aa: CASTRTRTVGTRQETQYF
cdr3_nt: TGTGCCAGCACTCGGACTCGGACAGTGGGAACCCGACAAGAGACCCAGTACTTC

j_call: TRBJ2-2
clone_size: -
v_call: TRBV6-5
d_call: TRBD1
cdr3_aa: CASRRGTGGTGELFF
cdr3_nt: TGTGCCAGCAGACGCGGGACAGGGGGCACCGGGGAGCTGTTTTTT

j_call: TRBJ1-3
clone_size: -
v_call: TRBV10-1
d_call: -
cdr3_aa: CASSGPNTGNTIYF
cdr3_nt: TGCGCCAGCAGTGGCCCGAACACTGGAAACACCATATATTTT

j_call: TRBJ1-1
clone_size: -
v_call: TRBV19
d_call: TRBD1
cdr3_aa: CASSTWTGNTEAFF
cdr3_nt: TGTGCCAGTAGCACTTGGACAGGAAACACTGAAGCTTTCTTT

j_call: TRBJ2-3
clone_size: -
v_call: TRBV6-5
d_call: -
cdr3_aa: CASSYRVSTDTQYF
cdr3_nt: TGTGCCAGCAGTTACAGGGTTAGCACAGATACGCAGTATTTT

j_call: TRBJ1-5
clone_size: -
v_call: TRBV9
d_call: TRBD1
cdr3_aa: CASSRDRADQPQHF
cdr3_nt: TGTGCCAGCAGTAGGGACAGGGCAGATCAGCCCCAGCATTTT

j_call: TRBJ1-5
clone_size: once
v_call: TRBV19
d_call: -
cdr3_aa: CASSIERISNQPQHF
cdr3_nt: TGTGCCAGTAGTATAGAGAGAATTAGCAATCAGCCCCAGCATTTT

j_call: TRBJ1-2
clone_size: once
v_call: TRBV18
d_call: TRBD1
cdr3_aa: CASSTLGGQGTYGYTF
cdr3_nt: TGTGCCAGCTCAACTCTTGGCGGACAGGGGACCTATGGCTACACCTTC

j_call: TRBJ2-1
clone_size: -
v_call: TRBV5-6
d_call: -
cdr3_aa: CASSLIPRSYNEQFF
cdr3_nt: TGTGCCAGCAGCTTGATCCCTCGCTCCTACAATGAGCAGTTCTTC

j_call: TRBJ2-5
clone_size: -
v_call: TRBV6-6
d_call: TRBD2
cdr3_aa: CASSYGSGTETQYF
cdr3_nt: TGTGCCAGCAGTTATGGTAGCGGGACAGAGACCCAGTACTTC

j_call: TRBJ2-2
clone_size: once
v_call: TRBV6-1
d_call: -
cdr3_aa: CASIFLGPGELFF
cdr3_nt: TGTGCCAGCATATTTTTGGGCCCCGGGGAGCTGTTTTTT

j_call: TRBJ2-3
clone_size: -
v_call: TRBV7-3
d_call: -
cdr3_aa: CASSLTPSRSDTQYF
cdr3_nt: TGTGCCAGCAGCCTTACCCCCTCCCGGTCAGATACGCAGTATTTT

j_call: TRBJ1-5
clone_size: few
v_call: TRBV6-6
d_call: TRBD1
cdr3_aa: CASSSGQGSQPQHF
cdr3_nt: TGTGCCAGCAGTTCGGGACAGGGGAGTCAGCCCCAGCATTTT

j_call: TRBJ1-6
clone_size: once
v_call: TRBV4-3
d_call: -
cdr3_aa: CASSQGSQPDLYNSPLHF
cdr3_nt: TGCGCCAGCAGCCAAGGCAGCCAGCCCGACCTCTATAATTCACCCCTCCACTTT

j_call: TRBJ2-2
clone_size: -
v_call: TRBV4-1
d_call: TRBD1
cdr3_aa: CASSSPPGTGVTGELFF
cdr3_nt: TGCGCCAGCAGCTCACCCCCAGGGACAGGGGTCACCGGGGAGCTGTTTTTT

j_call: TRBJ1-3
clone_size: -
v_call: TRBV5-1
d_call: -
cdr3_aa: CASSLAGASGNTIYF
cdr3_nt: TGCGCCAGCAGCTTGGCAGGGGCCTCTGGAAACACCATATATTTT

j_call: TRBJ2-3
clone_size: -
v_call: TRBV5-1
d_call: TRBD2
cdr3_aa: CASSLSPAGVTDTQYF
cdr3_nt: TGCGCCAGCAGCTTGTCTCCAGCGGGAGTAACAGATACGCAGTATTTT

j_call: TRBJ2-7
clone_size: -
v_call: TRBV28
d_call: -
cdr3_aa: CASSLSPPQGQYF
cdr3_nt: TGTGCCAGCAGTTTATCCCCTCCACAGGGGCAGTACTTC

j_call: TRBJ1-2
clone_size: -
v_call: TRBV28
d_call: TRBD1
cdr3_aa: CASSLNRGFDGYTF
cdr3_nt: TGTGCCAGCAGTTTGAACAGGGGGTTCGATGGCTACACCTTC

j_call: TRBJ1-6
clone_size: -
v_call: TRBV6-5
d_call: -
cdr3_aa: CASRRQGGSPLHF
cdr3_nt: TGTGCCAGCAGGAGGCAGGGTGGTTCACCCCTCCACTTT

j_call: TRBJ1-2
clone_size: once
v_call: TRBV7-2
d_call: -
cdr3_aa: CASSLDPGNYGYTF
cdr3_nt: TGTGCCAGCAGCTTAGATCCAGGGAACTATGGCTACACCTTC

j_call: TRBJ1-4
clone_size: few
v_call: TRBV2
d_call: -
cdr3_aa: CASREQATNEKLFF
cdr3_nt: TGTGCCAGCAGGGAACAAGCAACTAATGAAAAACTGTTTTTT

j_call: TRBJ2-1
clone_size: -
v_call: TRBV11-2
d_call: -
cdr3_aa: CASSLDTVWSGNEQFF
cdr3_nt: TGTGCCAGCAGCTTAGATACAGTATGGTCGGGCAATGAGCAGTTCTTC

j_call: TRBJ2-3
clone_size: -
v_call: TRBV10-3
d_call: -
cdr3_aa: CAISDSGDTQYF
cdr3_nt: TGTGCCATCAGTGACTCAGGGGATACGCAGTATTTT

j_call: TRBJ2-6
clone_size: -
v_call: TRBV2
d_call: TRBD1
cdr3_aa: CASREDRVGANVLTF
cdr3_nt: TGTGCCAGCAGAGAGGACAGGGTTGGGGCCAACGTCCTGACTTTC

j_call: TRBJ1-1
clone_size: -
v_call: TRBV9
d_call: -
cdr3_aa: CASSVPPGEAFF
cdr3_nt: TGTGCCAGCAGCGTCCCCCCGGGCGAAGCTTTCTTT

j_call: TRBJ2-1
clone_size: -
v_call: TRBV25-1
d_call: TRBD2
cdr3_aa: CASTLSGLGTYNEQFF
cdr3_nt: TGTGCCAGCACCCTTAGCGGGCTTGGGACCTACAATGAGCAGTTCTTC

j_call: TRBJ2-7
clone_size: -
v_call: TRBV6-5
d_call: -
cdr3_aa: CASKEGVGYEQYF
cdr3_nt: TGTGCCAGCAAGGAGGGAGTGGGTTACGAGCAGTACTTC

j_call: TRBJ2-7
clone_size: -
v_call: TRBV6-4
d_call: -
cdr3_aa: CARSRRTDFYEQYF
cdr3_nt: TGTGCCCGCAGTCGAAGGACAGACTTCTACGAGCAGTACTTC

j_call: TRBJ1-5
clone_size: -
v_call: TRBV5-1
d_call: -
cdr3_aa: CASSSRELGNQPQHF
cdr3_nt: TGCGCCAGCAGCTCCAGGGAGTTGGGCAATCAGCCCCAGCATTTT

j_call: TRBJ1-2
clone_size: -
v_call: TRBV27
d_call: -
cdr3_aa: CASTSPGSGYTF
cdr3_nt: TGTGCCAGCACCTCCCCAGGGTCAGGCTACACCTTC

j_call: TRBJ2-1
clone_size: -
v_call: TRBV5-1
d_call: -
cdr3_aa: CASTPPGSYNEQFF
cdr3_nt: TGCGCCAGCACGCCCCCTGGCTCCTACAATGAGCAGTTCTTC